This TCR beta chain was captured by sequencing in a study of CD8 T cells in ankylosing spondylitis. Study-wide results and caveats: Matched synovial fluid from ankylosing spondylitis patients was reported to be enriched for disease-linked clones. Within ankylosing spondylitis blood, a TCR beta motif made up of several highly homologous variants appeared to be characteristic. Prior literature has documented some motif variants in synovial fluid and blood from reactive arthritis.

Trimming took off 3 bases at V and 0 bases at J, with 8 bases between the two ends. Per germline, CDR1 KGHDR and CDR2 SFDVKD. This CDR3 spans 15 amino acids. Quantitative 5'-RACE with molecular barcodes produced the TCR beta libraries. TCRdb analysed the 5' RACE reads with MiXCR anew, one entry per CDR3 protein. The sample records more than 600,000 distinct CDR3 sequences, under 20% being singletons. Comments on this clonotype: The antigen remains undetermined.

The receptor was derived from a male donor with ankylosing spondylitis. Sequenced material: blood, either unsorted or a sorted T cell fraction (not recorded which). V usage is TRBV24-1 and J usage is TRBJ2-1; no clear D gene. Here the CDR3 reads CATSDATSSYNEQFF. The DNA for the CDR3 is TGTGCCACCAGTGATGCGACCAGCTCCTACAATGAGCAGTTCTTC.